The rows below give T cell receptor beta chains drawn from one sample of a study of blood T cells in healthy people across ages. TCRdb re-analysed the 5' RACE reads in MiXCR, keeping a single row per CDR3 protein. The profile shows about 1 million distinct CDR3 sequences, more than 40% of them singletons. The sample was blood. These receptors were obtained from a woman aged 60-75 years in good health. The CDR3 runs from the conserved cysteine through the conserved F or W.

v_gene,CDR3aa
TRBV10-3,CAIRAGTSGSIYEQYF
TRBV30,CAWGTGKVISYGYTF
TRBV4-1,CASSQDQTSARGEQYF
TRBV28,CASRVGVLNTEAFF
TRBV29-1,CSVQRRDRGTFANTGELFF
TRBV3-1,CASSQPGPRSHEQYF
TRBV11-2,CASADNEQFF
TRBV9,CASSASGTSGRVPLEQYF
TRBV30,CATGGFRETQYF
TRBV12-3/TRBV12-4,CASSPTGSNEKLFF
TRBV27,CASSQTGTANQPQHF
TRBV2,CASSEMAQSKNIQYF
TRBV9,CASSETGVYNEKLFF
TRBV9,CASSVSTSGSYEQYF
TRBV20-1,CSATGLAHTGELFF
TRBV11-2,CASSTSGQFQETQYF
TRBV2,CASASGNYGYTF
TRBV6-5,CASSYSRLAGGRADTRYF
TRBV29-1,CSVEDLWGNTEAFF
TRBV6-4,CASSKIAGGPGSSYNEQFF
TRBV28,CASSFSPFRPGELFF
TRBV6-5,CASSPRLAGNNEQFF